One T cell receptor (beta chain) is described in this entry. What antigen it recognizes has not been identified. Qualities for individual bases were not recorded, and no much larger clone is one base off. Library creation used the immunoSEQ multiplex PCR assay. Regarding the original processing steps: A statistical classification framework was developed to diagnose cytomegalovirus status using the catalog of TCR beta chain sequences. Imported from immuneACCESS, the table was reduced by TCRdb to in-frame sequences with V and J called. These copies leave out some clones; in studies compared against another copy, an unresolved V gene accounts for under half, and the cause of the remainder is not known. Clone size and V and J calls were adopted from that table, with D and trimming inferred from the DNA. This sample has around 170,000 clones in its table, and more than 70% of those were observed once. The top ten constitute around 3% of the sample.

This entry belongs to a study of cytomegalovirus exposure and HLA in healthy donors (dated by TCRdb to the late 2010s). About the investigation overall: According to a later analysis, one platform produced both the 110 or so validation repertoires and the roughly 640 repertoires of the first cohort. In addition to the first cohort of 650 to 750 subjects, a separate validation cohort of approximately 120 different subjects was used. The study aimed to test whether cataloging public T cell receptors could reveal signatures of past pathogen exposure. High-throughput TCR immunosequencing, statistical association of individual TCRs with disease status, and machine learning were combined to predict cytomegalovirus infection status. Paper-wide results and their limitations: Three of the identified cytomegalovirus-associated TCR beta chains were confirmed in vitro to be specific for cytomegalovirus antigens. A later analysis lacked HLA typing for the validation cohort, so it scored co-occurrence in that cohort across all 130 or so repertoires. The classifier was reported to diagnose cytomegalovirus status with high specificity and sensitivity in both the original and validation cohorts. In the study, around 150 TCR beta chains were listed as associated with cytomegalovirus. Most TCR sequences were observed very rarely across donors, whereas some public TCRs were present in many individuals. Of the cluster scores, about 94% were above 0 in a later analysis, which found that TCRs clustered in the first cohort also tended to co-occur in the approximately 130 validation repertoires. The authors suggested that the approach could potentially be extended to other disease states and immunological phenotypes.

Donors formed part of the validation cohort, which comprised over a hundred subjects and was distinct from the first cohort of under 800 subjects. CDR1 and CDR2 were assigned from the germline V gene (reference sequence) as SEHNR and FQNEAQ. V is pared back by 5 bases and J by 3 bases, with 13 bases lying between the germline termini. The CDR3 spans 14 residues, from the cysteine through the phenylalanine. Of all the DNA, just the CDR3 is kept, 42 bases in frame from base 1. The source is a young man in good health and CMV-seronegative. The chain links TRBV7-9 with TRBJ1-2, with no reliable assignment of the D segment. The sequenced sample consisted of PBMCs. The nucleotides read TGTGCCAGCAGCCTCTCAACAGTTTACTATGGCTACACCTTC. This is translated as CASSLSTVYYGYTF. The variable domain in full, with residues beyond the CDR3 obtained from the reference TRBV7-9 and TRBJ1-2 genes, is DTGVSQNPRHKITKRGQNVTFRCDPISEHNRLYWYRQTLGQGPEFLTYFQNEAQLEKSRLLSDRFSAERPKGSFSTLEIQRTEQGDSAMYLCASSLSTVYYGYTFGSGTRLTVV.